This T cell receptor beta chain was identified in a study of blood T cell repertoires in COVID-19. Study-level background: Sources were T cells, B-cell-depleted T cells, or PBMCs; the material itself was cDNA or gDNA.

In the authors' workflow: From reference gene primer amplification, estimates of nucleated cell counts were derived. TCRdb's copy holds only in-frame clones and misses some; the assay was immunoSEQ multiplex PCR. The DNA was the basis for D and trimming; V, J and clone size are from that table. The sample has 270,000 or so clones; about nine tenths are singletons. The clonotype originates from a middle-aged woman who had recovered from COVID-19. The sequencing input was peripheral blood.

In DNA form, the CDR3 reads TGTGCCAGCAGCTTCGGACAGGGTAGGGCTGGCTACACCTTC. It translates to CASSFGQGRAGYTF. V gene TRBV5-6 combines with J gene TRBJ1-2; 8 nucleotides align to TRBD1. CDR3 length: 14 residues. The V segment lost 2 bases and the J segment 7 bases; nucleotides outside the gene matches: 7. In germline, CDR1 is SGHDT, CDR2 YYEEEE.